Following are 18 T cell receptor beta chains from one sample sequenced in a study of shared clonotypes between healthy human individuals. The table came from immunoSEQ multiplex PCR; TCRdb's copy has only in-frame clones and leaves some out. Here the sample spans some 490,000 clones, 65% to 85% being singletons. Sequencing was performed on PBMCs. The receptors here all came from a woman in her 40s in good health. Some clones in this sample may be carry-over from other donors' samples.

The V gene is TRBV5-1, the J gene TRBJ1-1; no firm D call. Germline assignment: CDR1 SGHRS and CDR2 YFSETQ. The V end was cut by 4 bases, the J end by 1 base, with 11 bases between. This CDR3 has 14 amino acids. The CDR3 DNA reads TGCGCCAGCAGCATTATGGGTAGGAACACTGAAGCTTTCTTT. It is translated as CASSIMGRNTEAFF.

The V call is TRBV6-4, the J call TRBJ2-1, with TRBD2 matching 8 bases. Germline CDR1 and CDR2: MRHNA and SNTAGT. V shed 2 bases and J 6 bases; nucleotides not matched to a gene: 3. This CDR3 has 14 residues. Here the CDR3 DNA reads TGTGCCAGCAGTGACGGGACTAGTTCCAATGAGCAGTTCTTC. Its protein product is CASSDGTSSNEQFF.

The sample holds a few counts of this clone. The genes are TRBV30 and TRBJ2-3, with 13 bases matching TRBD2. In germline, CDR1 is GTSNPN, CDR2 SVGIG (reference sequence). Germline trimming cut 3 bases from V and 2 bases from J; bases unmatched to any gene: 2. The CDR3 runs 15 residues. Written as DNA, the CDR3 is TGTGCCTGGAGACTAGCGGGAGGGAACACAGATACGCAGTATTTT. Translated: CAWRLAGGNTDTQYF.

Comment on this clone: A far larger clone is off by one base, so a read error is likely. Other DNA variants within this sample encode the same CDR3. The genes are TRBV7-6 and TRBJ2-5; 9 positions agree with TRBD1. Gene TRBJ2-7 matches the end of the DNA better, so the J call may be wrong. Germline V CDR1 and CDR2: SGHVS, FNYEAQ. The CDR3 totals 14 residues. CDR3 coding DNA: TGTGCAAGCAGCTTAGGGACAGGGAGCTACGAGCAGTACTTC. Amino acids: CASSLGTGSYEQYF.

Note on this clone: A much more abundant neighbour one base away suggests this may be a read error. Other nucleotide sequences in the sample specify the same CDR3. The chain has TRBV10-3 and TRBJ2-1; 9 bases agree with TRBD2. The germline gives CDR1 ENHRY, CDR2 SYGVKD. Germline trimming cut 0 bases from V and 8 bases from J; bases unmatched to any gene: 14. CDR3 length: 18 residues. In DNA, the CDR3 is TGTGCCATCAGTGAGTCGAGAGGGGGACTAGCAGGAGTTGATGAGCAGTTCTTC. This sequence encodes CAISESRGGLAGVDEQFF.

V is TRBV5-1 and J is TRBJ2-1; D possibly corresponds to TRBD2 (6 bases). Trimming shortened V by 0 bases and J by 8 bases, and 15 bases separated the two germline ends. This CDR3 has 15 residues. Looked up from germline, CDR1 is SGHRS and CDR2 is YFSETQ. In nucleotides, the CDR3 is TGCGCCAGCAGCTTGGATGGGGGGTTAGTCGATGAGCAGTTCTTC. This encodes CASSLDGGLVDEQFF.

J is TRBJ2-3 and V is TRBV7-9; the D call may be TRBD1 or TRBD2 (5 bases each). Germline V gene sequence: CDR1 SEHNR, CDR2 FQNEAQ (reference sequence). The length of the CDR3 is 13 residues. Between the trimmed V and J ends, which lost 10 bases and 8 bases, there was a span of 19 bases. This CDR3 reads CATVSGRASTQYF. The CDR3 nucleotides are TGTGCCACTGTATCGGGGCGGGCCAGTACGCAGTATTTT.

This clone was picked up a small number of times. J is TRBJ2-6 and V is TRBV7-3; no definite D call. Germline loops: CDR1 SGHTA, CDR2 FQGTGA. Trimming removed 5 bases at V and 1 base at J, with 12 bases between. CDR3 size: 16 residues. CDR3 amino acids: CASSPRTESGANVLTF. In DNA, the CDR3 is TGTGCCAGCAGCCCGCGGACCGAATCTGGGGCCAACGTCCTGACTTTC.

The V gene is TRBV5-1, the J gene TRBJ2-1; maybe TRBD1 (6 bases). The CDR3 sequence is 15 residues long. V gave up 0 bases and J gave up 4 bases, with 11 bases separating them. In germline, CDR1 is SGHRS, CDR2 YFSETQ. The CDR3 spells CASSLAGHAYNEQFF. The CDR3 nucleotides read TGCGCCAGCAGCTTGGCGGGACACGCATACAATGAGCAGTTCTTC.

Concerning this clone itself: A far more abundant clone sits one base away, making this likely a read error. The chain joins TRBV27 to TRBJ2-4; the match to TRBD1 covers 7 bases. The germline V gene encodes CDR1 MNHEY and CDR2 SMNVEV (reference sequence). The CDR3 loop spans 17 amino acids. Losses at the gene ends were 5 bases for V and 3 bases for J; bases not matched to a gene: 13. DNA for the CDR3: TGTGCCAGCAGTCCCCGGGACAGTGAGGTCGTCAAAAACATTCAGTACTTC. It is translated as CASSPRDSEVVKNIQYF.

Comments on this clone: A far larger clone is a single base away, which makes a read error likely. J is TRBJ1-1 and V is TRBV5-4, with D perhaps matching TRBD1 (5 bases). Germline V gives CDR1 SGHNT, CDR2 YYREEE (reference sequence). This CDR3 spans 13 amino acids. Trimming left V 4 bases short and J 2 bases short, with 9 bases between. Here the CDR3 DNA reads TGTGCCAGCAGCCCAGGACATAACACTGAAGCTTTCTTT. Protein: CASSPGHNTEAFF.

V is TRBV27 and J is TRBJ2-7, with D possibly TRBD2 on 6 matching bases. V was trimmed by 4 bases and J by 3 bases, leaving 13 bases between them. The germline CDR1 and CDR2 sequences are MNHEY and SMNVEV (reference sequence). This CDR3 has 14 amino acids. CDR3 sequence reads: CASSSGLGVYEQYF. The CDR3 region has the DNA TGTGCCAGCAGTTCGGGACTGGGGGTCTACGAGCAGTACTTC.

The CDR3 reads CASSIGDIPYGYTF. In DNA, the CDR3 is TGTGCCAGTAGTATTGGGGACATTCCCTATGGCTACACCTTC. This chain joins TRBV19 and TRBJ1-2; possible D gene TRBD1, 6 bases. The CDR3 is 14 residues long. V dropped 3 bases and J dropped 4 bases, with 12 bases sitting between them. Per germline, CDR1 LNHDA and CDR2 SQIVND (reference sequence).

The CDR3 loop is CASSHRRGADTQYF. CDR3 DNA: TGTGCCAGCAGCCACAGAAGGGGGGCGGATACGCAGTATTTT. The chain combines TRBV5-4 with TRBJ2-3, with D possibly called TRBD1 or TRBD2 (6 bases each). Germline lookup yields CDR1 SGHNT and CDR2 YYREEE (reference sequence). This CDR3 contains 14 residues. V dropped 4 bases and J dropped 6 bases, with 15 bases sitting between them.

This CDR3 reads CAWSVPGELFF. The CDR3 DNA reads TGTGCCTGGAGTGTACCCGGGGAGCTGTTTTTT. This chain uses TRBV30 with TRBJ2-2; D uncertain. The CDR3 covers 11 residues. V dropped 0 bases and J dropped 6 bases, with 2 bases sitting between them. In germline, CDR1 is GTSNPN, CDR2 SVGIG (reference sequence).

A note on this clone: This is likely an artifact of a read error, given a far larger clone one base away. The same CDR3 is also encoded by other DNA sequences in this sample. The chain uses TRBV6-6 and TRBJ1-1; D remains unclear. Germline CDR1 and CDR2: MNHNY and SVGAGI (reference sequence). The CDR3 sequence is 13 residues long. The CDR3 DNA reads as TGTGCCAGCAGTCGAACAGAGAACACTGAAGCTTTATTT. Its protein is CASSRTENTEALF.

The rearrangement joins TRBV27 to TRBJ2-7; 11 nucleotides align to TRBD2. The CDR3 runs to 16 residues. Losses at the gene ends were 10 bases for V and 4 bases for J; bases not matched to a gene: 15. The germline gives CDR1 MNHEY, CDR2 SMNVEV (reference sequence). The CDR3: CANPTSGDRVKYEQYF. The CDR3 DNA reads TGTGCCAACCCGACTAGCGGGGATAGGGTGAAATACGAGCAGTACTTC.

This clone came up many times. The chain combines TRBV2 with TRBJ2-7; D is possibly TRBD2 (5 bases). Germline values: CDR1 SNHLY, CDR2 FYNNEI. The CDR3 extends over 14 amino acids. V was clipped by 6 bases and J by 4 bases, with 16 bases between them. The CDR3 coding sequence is TGTGCCAGCAGCACCTCGGGATCCCCTTACGAGCAGTACTTC. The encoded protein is CASSTSGSPYEQYF. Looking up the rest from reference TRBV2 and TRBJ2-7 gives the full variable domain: EPEVTQTPSHQVTQMGQEVILRCVPISNHLYFYWYRQILGQKVEFLVSFYNNEISEKSEIFDDQFSVERPDGSNFTLKIRSTKLEDSAMYFCASSTSGSPYEQYFGPGTRLTVT.